The 25 T cell receptor beta chains below all came from one sample that was sequenced in a study of Ad26.COV2.S vaccination and SARS-CoV-2 variants. Measured with immunoSEQ multiplex PCR; TCRdb has only the in-frame clones, and not every one. The table has fewer than 400,000 clones, just under 85% seen once. The sample's treatment: roughly 20 received Ad26.COV2.S at low or high dose, single or two shots; roughly five received placebo; per-sample allocation not given. Samples were taken on day 63 after the first vaccine or placebo injection. The material sequenced was peripheral blood, taken in a trial of Ad26.COV2.S vaccine versus placebo. The receptors shown here come from a person aged 18-65 years who received the Ad26.COV2.S COVID-19 vaccine or a placebo.

The chain's CDR3 is CASSLEPRNNEKLFF. The CDR3 nucleotides are TGTGCCAGCAGCTTAGAACCCAGAAACAATGAAAAACTGTTTTTT. The chain has TRBV5-4 and TRBJ1-4, with D unresolved. The CDR3 totals 15 residues. V was cut by 2 bases and J by 5 bases, with 13 bases left in between. Germline CDR1 is SGHNT and CDR2 is YYREEE (reference sequence).

The V and J genes are TRBV10-1 and TRBJ1-1; 7 positions match TRBD1. The CDR3 is made up of 13 amino acids. Germline V gene sequence: CDR1 WNHNN, CDR2 SYGVQD (reference sequence). J gave up 0 bases and V 7 bases, and 2 bases lay outside the gene matches. CDR3 nucleotide sequence: TGCGCCAGCATGGGACAGTTGAACACTGAAGCTTTCTTT. Its protein is CASMGQLNTEAFF.

CDR3: CASGMAAGYTF. The CDR3 DNA follows: TGTGCCTCGGGTATGGCGGCTGGCTACACCTTC. The chain has TRBV27 and TRBJ1-2; D is unresolved. V gave up 11 bases and J gave up 7 bases, with 14 bases separating them. Germline V gene lookup returns CDR1 MNHEY and CDR2 SMNVEV (reference sequence). This CDR3 contains 11 residues.

The chain couples TRBV5-1 to TRBJ1-1, with D tentatively TRBD1 (5 bases). Deletions cut 4 bases from V and 10 bases from J, with 20 bases between. The CDR3 length is 14 residues. The germline CDR1 and CDR2 sequences are SGHRS and YFSETQ. CDR3 in DNA: TGCGCCAGCAGCGCTGGGGGAGGGCAGGTGGCAGCTTTCTTT. Encoded protein: CASSAGGGQVAAFF.

The genes are TRBV11-2 and TRBJ1-3, with D tentatively TRBD1 (5 bases). V was clipped by 5 bases and J by 1 base, with 12 bases between them. Germline V gene data show CDR1 as SGHAT and CDR2 as FQNNGV. The CDR3 consists of 15 residues. As DNA, the CDR3 is TGTGCCAGCAGCCCTGACAGAGTTTCTGGAAACACCATATATTTT. This encodes CASSPDRVSGNTIYF.

The chain recombines TRBV7-9 with TRBJ2-2, with D possibly TRBD1 on 6 matching bases. Germline V gene sequence: CDR1 SEHNR, CDR2 FQNEAQ (reference sequence). The CDR3 is 14 residues long. The V end was cut by 3 bases, the J end by 7 bases, with 12 bases between. The CDR3: CASSFAQGIGELFF. The DNA for the CDR3 is TGTGCCAGCAGCTTCGCCCAGGGGATCGGGGAGCTGTTTTTT. Combining the CDR3 with reference TRBV7-9 and TRBJ2-2 gives the whole variable domain DTGVSQNPRHKITKRGQNVTFRCDPISEHNRLYWYRQTLGQGPEFLTYFQNEAQLEKSRLLSDRFSAERPKGSFSTLEIQRTEQGDSAMYLCASSFAQGIGELFFGEGSRLTVL.

The chain carries TRBV5-1 and TRBJ1-1; possible D gene TRBD1, 6 bases. The CDR3 totals 14 residues. The ends were cut back, 0 bases at V and 6 bases at J, with 12 bases in the middle. Per germline, CDR1 SGHRS and CDR2 YFSETQ. The CDR3 loop reads CASSLAGGAPEAFF. The CDR3 nucleotides are TGCGCCAGCAGCTTGGCCGGGGGGGCCCCTGAAGCTTTCTTT.

The gene calls are TRBV5-1 and TRBJ2-1, with 8 bases matching TRBD2. CDR3 length: 18 amino acids. Per the germline V gene, CDR1 is SGHRS and CDR2 is YFSETQ. The junction had 13 bases not matched to a gene; V was cut back by 2 bases and J by 3 bases. CDR3 nucleotide sequence: TGCGCCAGCAGCTTCGATGAAGGGCGGGGGGTGGTCTACAATGAGCAGTTCTTC. Protein product: CASSFDEGRGVVYNEQFF.

Only a few counts were recorded for this clone. The CDR3 bases are TGTGCCAGCAGTTTAATGAAGGGGTGGAATGAAAAACTGTTTTTT. Encoded protein: CASSLMKGWNEKLFF. The chain carries TRBV28 and TRBJ1-4; possibly TRBD1 for D (5 bases). The CDR3 sequence is 15 residues long. In germline, CDR1 is MDHEN, CDR2 SYDVKM. Deletions cut 2 bases from V and 5 bases from J, with 12 bases between.

V and J are TRBV4-2 and TRBJ2-1; 10 bases match TRBD1. From germline, CDR1 is LGHNA and CDR2 YNFKEQ. The junction had 7 bases not matched to a gene; V was cut back by 1 base and J by 7 bases. The CDR3 sequence is 16 residues long. For the CDR3, the DNA is TGTGCCAGCAGCCAAGGAGGGACAGGGGTGGGAAATGAGCAGTTCTTC. It is translated as CASSQGGTGVGNEQFF.

The rearrangement links TRBV7-2 to TRBJ2-7, with D perhaps given as TRBD1 or TRBD2 (6 bases each). Germline CDR1 is SGHTA and CDR2 is FQGNSA. V was cut by 5 bases and J by 0 bases, with 11 bases left in between. The CDR3 contains 14 residues. CDR3 amino acids: CASSRGGNSYEQYF. CDR3 nucleotide sequence: TGTGCCAGCAGCAGAGGGGGGAACTCCTACGAGCAGTACTTC.

V usage is TRBV2 and J usage is TRBJ1-3; 8 positions match TRBD1. Trimming at V came to 3 bases and at J to 3 bases, leaving 1 base not matched to a gene. There are 14 residues in the CDR3. CDR1 is SNHLY, CDR2 FYNNEI, per germline. The CDR3 region has the DNA TGTGCCAGCAGTGACAGGGGGCTTGGAAACACCATATATTTT. Translating gives CASSDRGLGNTIYF.

This clone is a singleton in its sample. V and J are TRBV21-1 and TRBJ2-3; the table's D call TRBD1 went unverified against the DNA. TRBV21-1 is a recognized pseudogene. The CDR3 runs to 17 residues. CDR3 region: CASSGPGTGRETDTQYF. In DNA form, the CDR3 reads TGTGCCAGCAGCGGTCCCGGGACAGGGCGGGAGACAGATACGCAGTATTTT.

This clone was observed a single time. CDR3 nucleotides: TGTGCCAGCAGCTTATTCAGGGTAGCGAACACTGAAGCTTTCTTT. Amino acid sequence: CASSLFRVANTEAFF. The V gene is TRBV11-2, the J gene TRBJ1-1; D may be TRBD1 (5 bases). Germline assignment: CDR1 SGHAT and CDR2 FQNNGV. Trimming shortened V by 2 bases and J by 1 base, and 11 bases separated the two germline ends. The CDR3 totals 15 residues. The full variable domain, with the rest looked up from reference TRBV11-2 and TRBJ1-1, is EAGVAQSPRYKIIEKRQSVAFWCNPISGHATLYWYQQILGQGPKLLIQFQNNGVVDDSQLPKDRFSAERLKGVDSTLKIQPAKLEDSAVYLCASSLFRVANTEAFFGQGTRLTVV.

The CDR3 DNA sequence: TGTGCCAGCAGCGCCGGGACCGCCTTGGGAGAGCAGTTCTTC. It is translated as CASSAGTALGEQFF. V is TRBV11-2 and J is TRBJ2-1; either TRBD1 or TRBD2 may supply D (5 bases each). There are 14 residues in the CDR3. V was cut by 5 bases and J by 10 bases, with 18 bases left in between. The V gene's germline CDR1 is SGHAT and CDR2 FQNNGV. Based on the CDR3 plus reference TRBV11-2 and TRBJ2-1, the full variable domain is EAGVAQSPRYKIIEKRQSVAFWCNPISGHATLYWYQQILGQGPKLLIQFQNNGVVDDSQLPKDRFSAERLKGVDSTLKIQPAKLEDSAVYLCASSAGTALGEQFFGPGTRLTVL.

This chain uses TRBV19 with TRBJ1-1, with 9 bases identical to TRBD1. The CDR3 is 15 residues long. V was clipped by 5 bases and J by 6 bases; unmatched bases: 10. Germline lookup yields CDR1 LNHDA and CDR2 SQIVND (reference sequence). The CDR3 nucleotides are TGTGCCAGTAGTCCAGGACAGGGGAGGTCCGCTGAAGCTTTCTTT. This translates into CASSPGQGRSAEAFF.

The V and J genes are TRBV2 and TRBJ2-6; 7 bases fit TRBD2. Germline V lookup: CDR1 SNHLY, CDR2 FYNNEI. The CDR3 contains 16 residues. With 7 bases clipped from V and 1 base from J, the junction kept 7 bases outside the gene matches. The DNA of the CDR3 is TGTGCCAGCACCGGAACAGCGGGGTCTGGGGCCAACGTCCTGACTTTC. This gives the protein CASTGTAGSGANVLTF.

The chain joins TRBV6-5 to TRBJ1-5, with D unresolved. The CDR3 extends over 15 amino acids. Looked up from germline, CDR1 is MNHEY and CDR2 is SVGAGI. Trimming left V 6 bases short and J 1 base short, with 13 bases between. CDR3 in DNA: TGTGCCAGCAGACGGAAACCCTCGAGCAATCAGCCCCAGCATTTT. Amino acids: CASRRKPSSNQPQHF.

The J gene is TRBJ2-7, the V gene TRBV9; tentatively, D is TRBD1 or TRBD2 (5 bases each). Germline V CDR1 and CDR2: SGDLS, YYNGEE. This CDR3 has 14 residues. Trimming took 4 bases from V and 2 from J, leaving 13 bases between them. The CDR3 region is CASSLRDGPYEQYF. CDR3 sequence (DNA): TGTGCCAGCAGCCTTCGGGACGGACCCTACGAGCAGTACTTC.

This chain joins TRBV5-1 and TRBJ2-7; D is ambiguous. V lost 4 bases, J lost 2 bases, and 16 bases lay in between. Germline V CDR1 and CDR2: SGHRS, YFSETQ. This CDR3 is 15 amino acids long. CDR3 protein: CASSPHDGRTYEQYF. CDR3 in DNA: TGCGCCAGCAGCCCCCATGACGGCCGTACCTACGAGCAGTACTTC.

The chain combines TRBV5-1 with TRBJ2-6; 8 nucleotides align to TRBD1. J lost 4 bases, V lost 2 bases, and 8 bases had no gene match. Looked up from germline, CDR1 is SGHRS and CDR2 is YFSETQ. The CDR3 runs to 17 residues. CDR3 residues: CASSLNPGGSGANVLTF. In DNA form, the CDR3 reads TGCGCCAGCAGCTTAAATCCAGGGGGCTCCGGGGCCAACGTCCTGACTTTC.

The rearrangement joins TRBV19 to TRBJ2-3; D is possibly TRBD1 (5 bases). CDR1 is LNHDA and CDR2 is SQIVND in the germline V gene (reference sequence). Trimming left V 3 bases short and J 2 bases short, with 15 bases between. This CDR3 has 16 amino acids. CDR3 residues: CASSMSSQGDTDTQYF. DNA for the CDR3: TGTGCCAGTAGTATGAGTAGTCAGGGCGACACAGATACGCAGTATTTT.

This chain uses TRBV5-8 with TRBJ2-5; TRBD1 might be the D (5 bases). V lost 3 bases, J lost 2 bases, and 11 bases lay in between. CDR1 and CDR2 (germline): SGHTS, YDEGEE. The CDR3 runs 14 residues. The CDR3 DNA reads TGTGCCAGCAGCTATAGGACATCTCAAGAGACCCAGTACTTC. Translated, it gives CASSYRTSQETQYF.

This chain links TRBV5-8 with TRBJ2-5; 16 bases agree with TRBD2. The CDR3 extends over 17 amino acids. Germline V CDR1 and CDR2: SGHTS, YDEGEE. The ends lost 4 bases at V and 5 bases at J; junction bases unmatched: 8. In nucleotides, the CDR3 is TGTGCCAGCAGCCCCGGGACTAGCGGGGGGGCCGGGGAGACCCAGTACTTC. Its translation: CASSPGTSGGAGETQYF.

The chain has TRBV7-8 and TRBJ1-1; D call uncertain. This CDR3 has 16 amino acids. V shed 0 bases and J shed 0 bases, with 11 bases lying between them. Germline loops: CDR1 SGHVS, CDR2 FQNEAQ. The CDR3 sequence is CASSLAPRNVNTEAFF. Written as DNA, the CDR3 is TGTGCCAGCAGCTTAGCACCCCGAAACGTGAACACTGAAGCTTTCTTT.